Presented here are 16 T cell receptor beta chains from one specimen sequenced in a study of blood T cell repertoires in COVID-19. TCRdb keeps only in-frame clones here, not all; method: immunoSEQ multiplex PCR. The table lists 300,000 to 400,000 clones, 70% to 90% of them singletons, with 3% in the top ten. The sequenced material came from peripheral blood. These receptors were obtained from a human donor in a cohort sampled during active COVID-19.

The rearrangement links TRBV2 to TRBJ2-2, with D possibly matching TRBD1 (6 bases). The germline V and J ends were trimmed by 6 bases and 0 bases, with 8 bases remaining between them. CDR1 SNHLY and CDR2 FYNNEI come from the germline V gene. The CDR3 is made up of 14 amino acids. CDR3 nucleotides: TGTGCCAGCAGAGGGGGATCGAACACCGGGGAGCTGTTTTTT. It translates to CASRGGSNTGELFF.

V gene TRBV7-2 combines with J gene TRBJ1-2; D not certain. The CDR3 contains 14 residues. Trimming stripped 3 bases from V and 5 bases from J, with 13 bases between. CDR1 and CDR2 (germline): SGHTA, FQGNSA. CDR3 amino acids: CASSFGGQIYGYTF. Here the CDR3 DNA reads TGTGCCAGCAGCTTCGGCGGGCAAATTTATGGCTACACCTTC.

This clone came up a few times. The chain couples TRBV28 to TRBJ2-7, with 12 nucleotides matching TRBD2. The J segment lost 0 bases and the V segment lost 3 bases, leaving 3 bases of the junction unmatched. Germline V lookup: CDR1 MDHEN, CDR2 SYDVKM. This CDR3 contains 16 residues. As DNA, the CDR3 is TGTGCCAGCAGTTTCACTAGCGGGAGGAGCTCCTACGAGCAGTACTTC. Amino acids: CASSFTSGRSSYEQYF.

The chain carries TRBV7-9 and TRBJ2-7; weak D call: TRBD2 (5 bases). Germline CDR1 is SEHNR and CDR2 is FQNEAQ (reference sequence). The CDR3 length is 14 residues. Trimming took off 5 bases at V and 2 bases at J, with 13 bases between the two ends. The DNA for the CDR3 is TGTGCCAGCAGCCTTCTGGACTGGGCCTACGAGCAGTACTTC. Residues: CASSLLDWAYEQYF.

The CDR3 bases are TGCGCCAGCAGCGCGGACAGGACAAGTTCACCCCTCCACTTT. Translation gives CASSADRTSSPLHF. This rearrangement joins TRBV5-1 to TRBJ1-6, with 7 bases that match TRBD1. Trimming at V came to 4 bases and at J to 9 bases, leaving 7 bases not matched to a gene. The length of the CDR3 is 14 residues. The germline V gene encodes CDR1 SGHRS and CDR2 YFSETQ.

This clone was recorded once. This chain uses TRBV10-1 with TRBJ2-1; D may be TRBD2 (6 bases). Trimming shortened V by 3 bases and J by 7 bases, and 13 bases separated the two germline ends. This CDR3 region has 14 residues. Germline CDR1 WNHNN, CDR2 SYGVQD (reference sequence). The CDR3 nucleotides read TGCGCCAGCAGTGATGGGTCTAGCGTGAATGAGCAGTTCTTC. This codes for CASSDGSSVNEQFF.

The CDR3, as DNA: TGCGCCAGCAGCTTGGAGGGGTCGGAAAACACCATATATTTT. This translates into CASSLEGSENTIYF. The rearrangement links TRBV5-1 to TRBJ1-3, with D possibly TRBD1 on 5 matching bases. V was cut by 0 bases and J by 6 bases, with 10 bases left in between. CDR3 length equals 14 residues. The V gene's germline CDR1 is SGHRS and CDR2 YFSETQ.

The CDR3, as DNA: TGTGCCAGCAGCTTGGTCCAGGATTGGTACTTC. It codes for CASSLVQDWYF. The rearrangement joins TRBV5-6 to TRBJ2-7; D is ambiguous. Germline CDR1 reads SGHDT; CDR2 reads YYEEEE. The CDR3 contains 11 residues. V was shortened by 0 bases and J by 12 bases, with 10 bases between the two germline ends.

This chain links TRBV6-1 with TRBJ2-3; D might be TRBD2 (7 bases). Trimming pared 0 bases from V and 3 bases from J, leaving 13 bases between. Germline CDR1 and CDR2: MNHNS and SASEGT. This CDR3 comprises 16 residues. CDR3 protein: CASSEARGRGTDTQYF. CDR3 bases: TGTGCCAGCAGTGAAGCGAGGGGGAGGGGGACAGATACGCAGTATTTT.

The sample holds one count of this clone. The chain couples TRBV4-1 to TRBJ2-1; 15 nucleotides match TRBD2. CDR3 length equals 18 residues. The V segment lost 3 bases and the J segment 8 bases; nucleotides outside the gene matches: 11. The germline gives CDR1 MGHRA, CDR2 YSYEKL. As DNA, the CDR3 is TGCGCCAGCAGCCAGGGCTTGGGACTAGCGGGGGGTAGGGATGAGCAGTTCTTC. It yields the protein CASSQGLGLAGGRDEQFF.

CDR3 nucleotides: TGTGCCAGTAGTATTTCAACAGGGGGAATGCCCCAGCATTTT. Encoded protein: CASSISTGGMPQHF. The gene calls are TRBV19 and TRBJ1-5; 8 bases match TRBD1. Germline lookup yields CDR1 LNHDA and CDR2 SQIVND (reference sequence). Germline trimming cut 3 bases from V and 9 bases from J; bases unmatched to any gene: 7. This CDR3 comprises 14 residues.

The chain combines TRBV19 with TRBJ2-1; TRBD2 aligns across 7 bases. The germline V gene has CDR1 LNHDA and CDR2 SQIVND (reference sequence). The CDR3 runs 13 residues. After removal of 1 base from V and 15 bases from J, the junction contained 9 bases not matched to a gene. CDR3 amino acids: CASSIGGRVGLFF. The CDR3 DNA sequence: TGTGCCAGTAGTATAGGGGGGAGGGTTGGGTTGTTCTTC.

The chain recombines TRBV3-1 (or the pseudogene TRBV3-2) with TRBJ2-1; 8 positions agree with TRBD2. V lost 0 bases to trimming and J lost 13 bases; unmatched junction nucleotides: 5. CDR1 and CDR2 from the germline V gene are LGHDT and YNNKEL (reference sequence). CDR3 length: 13 amino acids. CDR3 protein: CASSQDTRTSQFF. DNA of the CDR3: TGTGCCAGCAGCCAAGATACCCGGACTAGCCAGTTCTTC.

The rearrangement links TRBV19 to TRBJ2-5; TRBD2 matches 9 bases. The CDR3 consists of 16 residues. With V trimmed by 3 bases and J by 5 bases, 10 bases remained unmatched. Germline V lookup: CDR1 LNHDA, CDR2 SQIVND (reference sequence). The CDR3: CASSITLAGAWETQYF. CDR3 sequence (DNA): TGTGCCAGTAGTATTACATTAGCGGGGGCGTGGGAGACCCAGTACTTC. The entire variable domain, with the rest obtained from reference TRBV19 and TRBJ2-5, is as follows: DGGITQSPKYLFRKEGQNVTLSCEQNLNHDAMYWYRQDPGQGLRLIYYSQIVNDFQKGDIAEGYSVSREKKESFPLTVTSAQKNPTAFYLCASSITLAGAWETQYFGPGTRLLVL.

The gene calls are TRBV3-1 (or the pseudogene TRBV3-2) and TRBJ1-2, with D perhaps matching TRBD1 (6 bases). Germline V lookup: CDR1 LGHDT, CDR2 YNNKEL (reference sequence). This CDR3 is 15 amino acids long. V gave up 3 bases and J gave up 1 base, with 12 bases separating them. CDR3 coding DNA: TGTGCCAGCAGCCAGAGGGGGGGCGGTAACTATGGCTACACCTTC. Translating it yields CASSQRGGGNYGYTF.

V gene TRBV5-6 combines with J gene TRBJ1-2, with unresolved D. Per germline, CDR1 SGHDT and CDR2 YYEEEE. V lost 4 bases to trimming and J lost 0 bases, with 16 bases between them. This CDR3 has 16 amino acids. The CDR3 protein is CASSPDLTSANYGYTF. Here the CDR3 DNA reads TGTGCCAGCAGCCCTGACCTGACATCTGCTAACTATGGCTACACCTTC. Variable domain in full (rest from reference TRBV5-6 and TRBJ1-2): DAGVTQSPTHLIKTRGQQVTLRCSPKSGHDTVSWYQQALGQGPQFIFQYYEEEERQRGNFPDRFSGHQFPNYSSELNVNALLLGDSALYLCASSPDLTSANYGYTFGSGTRLTVV.